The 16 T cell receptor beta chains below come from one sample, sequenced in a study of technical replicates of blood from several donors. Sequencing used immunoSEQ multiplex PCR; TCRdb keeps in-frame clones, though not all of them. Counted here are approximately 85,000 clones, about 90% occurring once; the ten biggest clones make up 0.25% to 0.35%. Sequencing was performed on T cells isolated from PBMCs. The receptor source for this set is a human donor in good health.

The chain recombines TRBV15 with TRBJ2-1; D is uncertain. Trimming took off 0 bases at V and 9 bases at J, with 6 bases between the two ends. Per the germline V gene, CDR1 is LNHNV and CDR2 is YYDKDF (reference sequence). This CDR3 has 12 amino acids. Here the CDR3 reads CATSRDRSEQFF. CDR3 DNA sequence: TGTGCCACCAGCAGAGATAGGAGTGAGCAGTTCTTC. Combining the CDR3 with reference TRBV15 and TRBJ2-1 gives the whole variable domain DAMVIQNPRYQVTQFGKPVTLSCSQTLNHNVMYWYQQKSSQAPKLLFHYYDKDFNNEADTPDNFQSRRPNTSFCFLDIRSPGLGDTAMYLCATSRDRSEQFFGPGTRLTVL.

The CDR3 nucleotides are TGTGCCAGCAGCTTAGTCCCCGGGACAGGGTATTCAGATACGCAGTATTTT. Translated, it gives CASSLVPGTGYSDTQYF. The chain is built from TRBV7-9 and TRBJ2-3, with 9 positions matching TRBD1. With V trimmed by 1 base and J by 4 bases, 9 bases remained unmatched. CDR1 is SEHNR, CDR2 FQNEAQ, per germline (reference sequence). CDR3 size: 17 residues.

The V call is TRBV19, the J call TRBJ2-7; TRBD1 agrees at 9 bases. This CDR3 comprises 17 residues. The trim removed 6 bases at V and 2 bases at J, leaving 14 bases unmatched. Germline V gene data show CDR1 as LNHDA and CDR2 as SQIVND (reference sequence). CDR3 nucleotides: TGTGCCAGTAGCAGACCTTTAGGGACAGGGATTCCCTACGAGCAGTACTTC. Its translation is CASSRPLGTGIPYEQYF.

The CDR3 loop is CASSPRRVSCLDTQYF. CDR3 bases: TGCGCCAGCAGCCCCCGGAGGGTGAGTTGTTTAGATACGCAGTATTTT. V is TRBV23-1 and J is TRBJ2-3, with D possibly being TRBD2 (6 bases). TRBV23-1 has ORF status, its function being uncertain. Deletions cut 6 bases from V and 5 bases from J, with 21 bases between. The CDR3 consists of 16 residues.

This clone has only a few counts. The CDR3 here is CAWSVRQGDEAFF. The CDR3 DNA reads as TGTGCCTGGAGTGTGCGGCAGGGTGATGAAGCTTTCTTT. This rearrangement joins TRBV30 to TRBJ1-1; tentative D call: TRBD1 (5 bases). Germline V gives CDR1 GTSNPN, CDR2 SVGIG (reference sequence). The CDR3 extends over 13 amino acids. V was trimmed by 0 bases and J by 7 bases, leaving 12 bases between them.

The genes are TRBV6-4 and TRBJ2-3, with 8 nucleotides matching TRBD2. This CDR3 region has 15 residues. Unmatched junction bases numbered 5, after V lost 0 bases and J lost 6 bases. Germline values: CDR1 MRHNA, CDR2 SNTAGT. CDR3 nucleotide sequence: TGTGCCAGCAGTGACTCGTTCACGGGAGGGGATACGCAGTATTTT. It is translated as CASSDSFTGGDTQYF.

The CDR3 DNA sequence: TGTGCCAGTAGTAGGTTGCAGGGTGAGCAGTTCTTC. This codes for CASSRLQGEQFF. The chain recombines TRBV19 with TRBJ2-1; D is perhaps TRBD1 (5 bases). Germline V gives CDR1 LNHDA, CDR2 SQIVND (reference sequence). The V and J ends lost 4 bases and 9 bases respectively, with 10 bases between them. This CDR3 is built from 12 residues.

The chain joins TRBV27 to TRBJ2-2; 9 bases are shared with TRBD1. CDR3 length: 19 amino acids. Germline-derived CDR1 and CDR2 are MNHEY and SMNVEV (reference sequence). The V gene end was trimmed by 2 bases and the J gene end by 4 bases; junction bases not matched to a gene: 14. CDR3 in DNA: TGTGCCAGCAGTTTACCGTCCATCTTAGGACAGGGGCCCACCGGGGAGCTGTTTTTT. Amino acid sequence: CASSLPSILGQGPTGELFF.

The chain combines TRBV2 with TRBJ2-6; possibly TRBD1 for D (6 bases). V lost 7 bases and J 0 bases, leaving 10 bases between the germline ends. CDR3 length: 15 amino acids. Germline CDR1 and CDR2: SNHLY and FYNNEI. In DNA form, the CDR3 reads TGTGCCAGCAAACAGGGAAACTCTGGGGCCAACGTCCTGACTTTC. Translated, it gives CASKQGNSGANVLTF.

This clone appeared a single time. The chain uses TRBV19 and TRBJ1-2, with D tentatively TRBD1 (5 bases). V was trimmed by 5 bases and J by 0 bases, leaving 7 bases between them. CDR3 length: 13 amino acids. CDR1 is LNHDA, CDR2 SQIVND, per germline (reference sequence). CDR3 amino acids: CASSHRTNYGYTF. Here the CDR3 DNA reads TGTGCCAGTAGTCACAGGACTAACTATGGCTACACCTTC.

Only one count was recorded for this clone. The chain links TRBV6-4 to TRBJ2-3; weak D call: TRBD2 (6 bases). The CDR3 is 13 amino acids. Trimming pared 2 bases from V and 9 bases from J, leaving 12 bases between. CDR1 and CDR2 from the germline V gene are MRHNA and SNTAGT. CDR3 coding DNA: TGTGCCAGCAGTGACCCAGCGGGTTCGACGCAGTATTTT. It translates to CASSDPAGSTQYF.

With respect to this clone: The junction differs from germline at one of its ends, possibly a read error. The CDR3, as DNA: TGCGGCCAGTTAGCGGATCTCTCCTACAATGAGCAGTTCTTC. Translated, it gives CGQLADLSYNEQFF. The rearrangement links TRBV2 to TRBJ2-1; possible D gene TRBD2, 6 bases. This CDR3 region has 14 residues. Germline V CDR1 and CDR2: SNHLY, FYNNEI.

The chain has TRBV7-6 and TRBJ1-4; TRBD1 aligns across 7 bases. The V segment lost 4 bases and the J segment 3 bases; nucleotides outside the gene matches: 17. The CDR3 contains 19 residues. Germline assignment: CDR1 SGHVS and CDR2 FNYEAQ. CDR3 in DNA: TGTGCCAGCAGCTCCAGGGGGGACTTTTTTACCCAACCTAATGAAAAACTGTTTTTT. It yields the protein CASSSRGDFFTQPNEKLFF.

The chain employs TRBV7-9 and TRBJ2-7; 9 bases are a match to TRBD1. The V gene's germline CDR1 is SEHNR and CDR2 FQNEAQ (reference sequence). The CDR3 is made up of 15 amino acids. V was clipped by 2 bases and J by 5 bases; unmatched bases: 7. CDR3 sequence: CASSLPGQGEHEQYF. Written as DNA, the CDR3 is TGTGCCAGCAGCTTACCGGGACAGGGTGAGCACGAGCAGTACTTC.

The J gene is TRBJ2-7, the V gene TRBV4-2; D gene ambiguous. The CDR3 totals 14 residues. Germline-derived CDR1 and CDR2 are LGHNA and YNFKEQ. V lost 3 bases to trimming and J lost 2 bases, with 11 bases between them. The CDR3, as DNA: TGTGCCAGCAGCCACACTCCAAGCGCCTACGAGCAGTACTTC. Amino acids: CASSHTPSAYEQYF.

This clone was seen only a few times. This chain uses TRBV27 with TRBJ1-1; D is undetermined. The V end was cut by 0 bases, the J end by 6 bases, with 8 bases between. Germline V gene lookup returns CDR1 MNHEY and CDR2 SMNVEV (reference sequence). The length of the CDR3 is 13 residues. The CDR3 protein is CASSLSSVSEAFF. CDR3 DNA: TGTGCCAGCAGTTTATCGAGCGTGTCTGAAGCTTTCTTT.